Included here is one T cell receptor (beta chain) sequence, with context. The table came from immunoSEQ multiplex PCR; TCRdb's copy has only in-frame clones and leaves some out. The repertoire holds around 30,000 clones, with around 94% as singletons. The data are from a study of technical replicates of blood from a few donors. Per germline, CDR1 SNHLY and CDR2 FYNNEI. CDR3 length equals 16 residues. Trimming took 7 bases from V and 2 from J; bases not matched to a gene: 6. The sample taken for sequencing was PBMCs. The receptor was isolated from a human donor in good health. Some clones in this sample may be carry-over from other donors' samples. V gene TRBV2 combines with J gene TRBJ2-2; 11 bases match TRBD2. The CDR3, as DNA: TGTGCCAGCAACAGACTAGCGGGATTTAACACCGGGGAGCTGTTTTTT. Its translation is CASNRLAGFNTGELFF.